These 11 T cell receptor beta chains were sequenced from one sample in a study of identifying expanded T cells in peripheral blood. The method was immunoSEQ multiplex PCR; TCRdb's version includes in-frame clones alone and lacks a portion of them. Among about 78,000 clones listed, 80% to 90% were seen once. The sample consisted of blood. The receptors were gathered from a person aged 18 to 70 in good health.

The chain couples TRBV5-1 to TRBJ2-1; D possibly corresponds to TRBD2 (6 bases). V was shortened by 0 bases and J by 4 bases, with 14 bases between the two germline ends. In germline, CDR1 is SGHRS, CDR2 YFSETQ. This CDR3 has 16 residues. The CDR3 is CASSLATIAAYNEQFF. As DNA, the CDR3 is TGCGCCAGCAGCTTGGCCACGATAGCGGCGTACAATGAGCAGTTCTTC.

V usage is TRBV11-3 and J usage is TRBJ2-6; 8 nucleotides line up with TRBD1. The J segment lost 1 base and the V segment lost 1 base, leaving 6 bases of the junction unmatched. CDR1 SGHNT and CDR2 YENEEA come from the germline V gene. The CDR3 contains 18 residues. CDR3 amino acids: CASSLGTGLKSGANVLTF. The CDR3 nucleotides are TGTGCCAGCAGCTTAGGGACAGGGCTGAAGTCTGGGGCCAACGTCCTGACTTTC.

The chain recombines TRBV27 with TRBJ1-2; D is possibly TRBD1 (6 bases). There are 12 residues in the CDR3. CDR1 and CDR2 (germline): MNHEY, SMNVEV (reference sequence). V lost 5 bases and J 5 bases, leaving 9 bases between the germline ends. For the CDR3, the DNA is TGTGCCAGCAGTCCCACAGGGTATGGCTACACCTTC. Amino acid sequence: CASSPTGYGYTF.

V and J are TRBV5-1 and TRBJ2-1; D is perhaps TRBD2 (5 bases). Per the germline V gene, CDR1 is SGHRS and CDR2 is YFSETQ. There are 12 residues in the CDR3. The V gene lost 1 base and the J gene lost 8 bases, with 7 bases spanning the gap. CDR3 residues: CASSLPGDEQFF. The CDR3 DNA reads TGCGCCAGCAGCTTGCCCGGGGATGAGCAGTTCTTC.

The chain joins TRBV6-5 to TRBJ1-5; D is perhaps TRBD1 (6 bases). Trimming took 2 bases from V and 5 from J, leaving 10 bases between them. Germline-derived CDR1 and CDR2 are MNHEY and SVGAGI. CDR3 length: 14 residues. The CDR3 DNA follows: TGTGCCAGCAGTTACGGACAGTTTTATCAGCCCCAGCATTTT. Protein product: CASSYGQFYQPQHF.

This clone was found once. The V and J genes are TRBV5-1 and TRBJ2-1; TRBD2 matches 10 bases. The CDR3 covers 15 residues. The germline V gene encodes CDR1 SGHRS and CDR2 YFSETQ. Trimming took 4 bases from V and 4 from J; bases not matched to a gene: 5. The CDR3, as DNA: TGCGCCAGCAGCGCCTATAGCGGGGGGTACAATGAGCAGTTCTTC. This gives the protein CASSAYSGGYNEQFF.

The rearrangement uses TRBV4-3 and TRBJ1-1, with 9 bases lining up with TRBD1. CDR3 length: 16 amino acids. Germline loops: CDR1 LGHNA, CDR2 YSLEER. V lost 4 bases to trimming and J lost 5 bases; unmatched junction nucleotides: 11. CDR3 amino acids: CASSRKTGQGGTEAFF. In DNA form, the CDR3 reads TGCGCCAGCAGCCGAAAGACGGGACAGGGAGGAACTGAAGCTTTCTTT.

The chain has TRBV6-5 and TRBJ1-2, with unresolved D. The germline V gene has CDR1 MNHEY and CDR2 SVGAGI. The CDR3 has 14 residues. The V gene lost 1 base and the J gene lost 3 bases, with 9 bases spanning the gap. This CDR3 reads CASSYFREDYGYTF. DNA for the CDR3: TGTGCCAGCAGTTACTTTAGGGAAGACTATGGCTACACCTTC.

V gene TRBV7-2 combines with J gene TRBJ2-1, with 7 bases that match TRBD2. The CDR3 extends over 15 amino acids. The germline gives CDR1 SGHTA, CDR2 FQGNSA. The junction had 6 bases not matched to a gene; V was cut back by 1 base and J by 6 bases. The CDR3 bases are TGTGCCAGCAGCTTAGAAATGGCTAGCGGCAATGAGCAGTTCTTC. Translating gives CASSLEMASGNEQFF.

The gene calls are TRBV20-1 and TRBJ2-3; D is ambiguous. Trimming shortened V by 4 bases and J by 6 bases, and 5 bases separated the two germline ends. The CDR3 loop spans 10 amino acids. CDR1 DFQATT and CDR2 SNEGSKA come from the germline V gene (reference sequence). CDR3 DNA sequence: TGCAGTGCTATGAAGGATACGCAGTATTTT. This codes for CSAMKDTQYF.

This chain links TRBV2 with TRBJ2-3; 8 positions agree with TRBD2. The CDR3 extends over 14 amino acids. Germline CDR1 and CDR2: SNHLY and FYNNEI. V shed 9 bases, J shed 4 bases, and the junction held 9 bases outside the gene matches. The CDR3 spells CARSSGRNADTQYF. The CDR3 DNA follows: TGTGCCAGATCGAGCGGGAGAAATGCAGATACGCAGTATTTT.